This TCR beta chain stems from a study of Ad26.COV2.S vaccination and SARS-CoV-2 variants. Study background: The donor was enrolled in the Ad26.COV2.S arm of the COV1001 trial. Once or twice, 56 days apart, Ad26.COV2.S was delivered intramuscularly.

Clones were sequenced by immunoSEQ multiplex PCR, and TCRdb holds only the in-frame ones, with some missing. The sample lists about 320,000 clones, more than 70% occurring once. Turning to this clone: Its antigen is unidentified.

Losses at the gene ends were 9 bases for V and 2 bases for J; bases not matched to a gene: 16. Germline CDR1 reads LNHDA; CDR2 reads SQIVND (reference sequence). The CDR3 contains 17 residues. General study points: Vaccine and placebo recipients had comparable breadth of non-spike TCRs.

Treatment defined: some 19 received Ad26.COV2.S at low or high dose, single or two shots; roughly five received placebo; per-sample allocation not given. Specimens were obtained on day 63 following the first vaccine or placebo injection. The administered vaccine (an Ad26 vector) expressed Wuhan-strain SARS-CoV-2 spike. This sequence joins TRBV19 and TRBJ1-3; TRBD1 matches at 7 bases. This clonotype was sampled from a person aged 18-65 years who received the Ad26.COV2.S COVID-19 vaccine or a placebo. The sequences come from peripheral blood, collected in a trial of Ad26.COV2.S vaccine versus placebo. The CDR3 DNA follows: TGTGCCAGCTCTGAGCGACAGGGAGGAAAACCTGGAAACACCATATATTTT. Translation gives CASSERQGGKPGNTIYF.